The 5 T cell receptor beta chains below all came from one sample that was sequenced in a study of blood T cell repertoires in COVID-19. Measured with immunoSEQ multiplex PCR; TCRdb has only the in-frame clones, and not every one. This table has around 25,000 clones, 85% to 90% appearing once. Sequenced material: peripheral blood. All receptors derive from a human donor in a cohort sampled during active COVID-19.

The chain carries TRBV4-2 and TRBJ2-1; D unresolved. The CDR3 totals 11 residues. Per the germline V gene, CDR1 is LGHNA and CDR2 is YNFKEQ. Trimming removed 3 bases at V and 6 bases at J, with 3 bases between. CDR3 sequence (DNA): TGTGCCAGCAGCCACGTCAATGAGCAGTTCTTC. It translates to CASSHVNEQFF.

CDR3 in amino acids: CASSLEGSSGDGYTF. CDR3 bases: TGTGCCAGCAGCTTAGAAGGTTCGTCGGGAGATGGCTACACCTTC. This chain links TRBV11-2 with TRBJ1-2; D gene ambiguous. CDR1 and CDR2 (germline): SGHAT, FQNNGV. This CDR3 is built from 15 residues. V was cut by 0 bases and J by 6 bases, with 14 bases left in between.

The gene calls are TRBV5-5 and TRBJ1-2, with 7 nucleotides matching TRBD1. V shed 1 base and J 6 bases; nucleotides not matched to a gene: 12. There are 16 residues in the CDR3. The germline V gene encodes CDR1 SGHKS and CDR2 YYEKEE (reference sequence). The CDR3 here is CASSLTQQRTGHGYTF. CDR3 DNA sequence: TGTGCCAGCAGCTTGACCCAACAACGGACAGGCCATGGCTACACCTTC.

The V gene is TRBV6-5, the J gene TRBJ2-3; 11 nucleotides agree with TRBD2. The CDR3 contains 14 residues. The V gene end was trimmed by 10 bases and the J gene end by 1 base; junction bases not matched to a gene: 4. CDR1 is MNHEY, CDR2 SVGAGI, per germline. CDR3 residues: CATSTSGGTDTQYF. Here the CDR3 DNA reads TGTGCCACATCGACTAGCGGGGGCACAGATACGCAGTATTTT.

A note on this clone: One end of the junction does not line up with germline, which may come from a read error. The chain employs TRBV5-4 and TRBJ2-7; 8 nucleotides agree with TRBD1. The CDR3 runs 16 residues. The germline CDR1 and CDR2 sequences are SGHNT and YYREEE (reference sequence). CDR3 sequence: CASSFLLGQGSDEQYF. The CDR3, as DNA: TGTGCCAGCAGCTTTCTTCTCGGACAGGGCTCCGACGAGCAGTACTTC. Based on the CDR3 plus reference TRBV5-4 and TRBJ2-7, the full variable domain is ETGVTQSPTHLIKTRGQQVTLRCSSQSGHNTVSWYQQALGQGPQFIFQYYREEENGRGNFPPRFSGLQFPNYSSELNVNALELDDSALYLCASSFLLGQGSDEQYFGPGTRLTVT.